The 32 T cell receptor beta chains below come from one sample, sequenced in a study of human T cells and chemical hapten exposure. TCRdb redid the calling of the RACE reads with MiXCR, one entry per CDR3 protein. The top ten clones hold roughly 8% of a sample with about 340,000 distinct CDR3 sequences, around 7% of them seen once. Time point of the sample: patch test 1, 2 weeks after DPC sensitization. As to treatment: therapeutic diphenylcyclopropenone sensitization with weekly scalp DPC. Sequencing was performed on whole blood, taken in connection with sensitization to the hapten diphenylcyclopropenone (DPC). The receptors were sampled from a woman younger than 35 with alopecia areata. Some clones in this sample may be carry-over from other donors' samples.

This clonotype has more than one count but fewer than ten. The V gene is TRBV11-1, the J gene TRBJ2-1; 7 nucleotides match TRBD2. The CDR3 runs to 15 residues. The germline gives CDR1 SGHAT, CDR2 FQDESV (reference sequence). Losses at the gene ends were 0 bases for V and 7 bases for J; bases not matched to a gene: 6. In nucleotides, the CDR3 is TGTGCCAGCAGCTTAGCCGATGGACTAGTTAATGAGCAGTTCTTC. It is translated as CASSLADGLVNEQFF.

The chain employs TRBV10-3 and TRBJ1-4; TRBD1 might be the D (6 bases). The germline gives CDR1 ENHRY, CDR2 SYGVKD. The V and J ends lost 6 bases and 4 bases respectively, with 9 bases between them. The CDR3 is 13 residues long. As DNA, the CDR3 is TGTGCCATCAGACAGGGCCTTAATGAAAAACTGTTTTTT. This translates into CAIRQGLNEKLFF.

This clonotype has only a few counts. This chain's CDR3 is CASSQTGVEKLFF. Written as DNA, the CDR3 is TGCGCCAGCAGCCAGACCGGGGTCGAAAAACTGTTTTTT. The rearrangement uses TRBV4-3 and TRBJ1-4, with D unresolved. Germline assignment: CDR1 LGHNA and CDR2 YSLEER. The CDR3 is 13 amino acids. Trimming took 3 bases from V and 8 from J, leaving 10 bases between them.

This clonotype was seen ten or more times. DNA for the CDR3: TGCGCCAGCAGCTCGGGACAGACCAAAGAGACCCAGTACTTC. This encodes CASSSGQTKETQYF. The chain has TRBV5-1 and TRBJ2-5; TRBD1 matches at 7 bases. The CDR3 extends over 14 amino acids. Germline-derived CDR1 and CDR2 are SGHRS and YFSETQ. Germline trimming cut 3 bases from V and 3 bases from J; bases unmatched to any gene: 5.

This clonotype was found a few times. The chain has TRBV5-6 and TRBJ2-3; D gene ambiguous. The CDR3 runs to 14 residues. Trimming cost V 6 bases and J 0 bases, with 11 bases left between them. Germline lookup yields CDR1 SGHDT and CDR2 YYEEEE. The CDR3 reads CASTPSGSTDTQYF. The CDR3 DNA reads as TGTGCCAGCACCCCATCCGGCAGCACAGATACGCAGTATTTT.

This clonotype has a handful of counts. This rearrangement joins TRBV7-3 to TRBJ2-2, with TRBD1 identical over 10 bases. This CDR3 has 14 amino acids. Per germline, CDR1 SGHTA and CDR2 FQGTGA. V dropped 6 bases and J dropped 7; count of bases not matched to a gene: 5. In DNA form, the CDR3 reads TGTGCCAGCAGGAGACAGGGGGCAAGCGGGGAGCTGTTTTTT. Its protein product is CASRRQGASGELFF.

A note on this clonotype: A much larger clone sits a single nucleotide away, making a read error possible. This rearrangement joins TRBV12-3 or TRBV12-4 to TRBJ2-6; D is undetermined. This CDR3 region has 18 residues. The CDR3 protein is CVSSLIARVSSGANVLTF. In DNA, the CDR3 is TGTGTCAGCAGCCTCATTGCACGGGTTTCCTCTGGGGCCAACGTCCTGACTTTC.

This sequence joins TRBV2 and TRBJ2-3, with 9 bases fitting TRBD1. V dropped 10 bases and J dropped 1; count of bases not matched to a gene: 12. Germline V gives CDR1 SNHLY, CDR2 FYNNEI. This CDR3 has 16 residues. DNA for the CDR3: TGTGCCACGAAGGACCGACAGGGGGATGGCACAGATACGCAGTATTTT. It yields the protein CATKDRQGDGTDTQYF.

This clonotype was detected only a few times. J is TRBJ2-5 and V is TRBV4-1; the D gene is possibly TRBD1 (6 bases). V lost 5 bases and J 5 bases, leaving 12 bases between the germline ends. CDR1 MGHRA and CDR2 YSYEKL come from the germline V gene. The CDR3 spans 13 residues. The CDR3 is CASSNRVSETQYF. The CDR3, as DNA: TGCGCCAGCAGCAACAGGGTCTCGGAGACCCAGTACTTC.

The chain has TRBV12-3 or TRBV12-4 and TRBJ1-5; D is unclear. V lost 10 bases to trimming and J lost 0 bases, with 13 bases between them. The CDR3 length is 14 residues. CDR3 in DNA: TGTGCCACCCAGAAGGAACTTAGCAATCAGCCCCAGCATTTT. It specifies CATQKELSNQPQHF.

The chain links TRBV12-3 or TRBV12-4 to TRBJ1-2; D remains ambiguous. CDR3 size: 12 residues. Trimming shortened V by 2 bases and J by 3 bases, and 4 bases separated the two germline ends. The CDR3 loop is CASSLYDYGYTF. The CDR3 DNA is TGTGCCAGCAGTTTATATGACTATGGCTACACCTTC.

This clonotype was seen only a few times. This chain uses TRBV5-1 with TRBJ2-7; TRBD2 is a possible D gene (6 bases). The CDR3 extends over 15 amino acids. Trimming pared 2 bases from V and 3 bases from J, leaving 15 bases between. Germline loops: CDR1 SGHRS, CDR2 YFSETQ. For the CDR3, the DNA is TGCGCCAGCAGCTTTAATCGGGGGAAGGGCTACGAGCAGTACTTC. Residues: CASSFNRGKGYEQYF. The entire variable domain, with the rest obtained from reference TRBV5-1 and TRBJ2-7, is as follows: KAGVTQTPRYLIKTRGQQVTLSCSPISGHRSVSWYQQTPGQGLQFLFEYFSETQRNKGNFPGRFSGRQFSNSRSEMNVSTLELGDSALYLCASSFNRGKGYEQYFGPGTRLTVT.

This clonotype was seen repeatedly, ten times or more. This chain links TRBV5-1 with TRBJ2-7, with TRBD1 identical over 8 bases. Unmatched junction bases numbered 8, after V lost 1 base and J lost 5 bases. The germline CDR1 and CDR2 sequences are SGHRS and YFSETQ. The CDR3 extends over 15 amino acids. CDR3: CASSLKPGQVDEQYF. CDR3 in DNA: TGCGCCAGCAGCTTGAAACCGGGACAGGTTGACGAGCAGTACTTC.

This clonotype turned up a few times. The chain links TRBV5-5 to TRBJ1-2; tentatively, D is TRBD1 (6 bases). The CDR3 has 15 amino acids. V was trimmed by 0 bases and J by 2 bases, leaving 11 bases between them. Germline V gene lookup returns CDR1 SGHKS and CDR2 YYEKEE (reference sequence). CDR3 in DNA: TGTGCCAGCAGCTTGGGACAGGCACGAAACTATGGCTACACCTTC. It specifies CASSLGQARNYGYTF.

This clonotype was seen at least ten times. V gene TRBV7-9 combines with J gene TRBJ2-3; 9 nucleotides line up with TRBD1. Trimming took 2 bases from V and 5 from J; bases not matched to a gene: 5. The germline gives CDR1 SEHNR, CDR2 FQNEAQ (reference sequence). The CDR3 is made up of 15 amino acids. The CDR3 sequence is CASSLITGGRDTQYF. DNA of the CDR3: TGTGCCAGCAGCTTAATTACAGGGGGCAGAGATACGCAGTATTTT. The full variable domain, completed using reference TRBV7-9 and TRBJ2-3, is DTGVSQNPRHKITKRGQNVTFRCDPISEHNRLYWYRQTLGQGPEFLTYFQNEAQLEKSRLLSDRFSAERPKGSFSTLEIQRTEQGDSAMYLCASSLITGGRDTQYFGPGTRLTVL.

Many counts were recorded for this clonotype. V gene TRBV12-3 or TRBV12-4 combines with J gene TRBJ2-3, with TRBD2 matching over 8 bases. With 5 bases clipped from V and 2 bases from J, the junction kept 3 bases outside the gene matches. The CDR3 has 14 amino acids. The CDR3 sequence: CASSRSGNTDTQYF. In DNA form, the CDR3 reads TGTGCCAGCAGTCGTAGCGGGAACACAGATACGCAGTATTTT.

This clonotype has at least ten counts. The chain is built from TRBV7-2 and TRBJ2-3, with 8 bases that match TRBD2. V gave up 0 bases and J gave up 4 bases; unmatched junction bases: 6. There are 16 residues in the CDR3. Germline V CDR1 and CDR2: SGHTA, FQGNSA. The CDR3 region is CASSLARRGAPDTQYF. The CDR3 DNA is TGTGCCAGCAGCTTAGCCCGGCGGGGGGCCCCAGATACGCAGTATTTT.

CDR3 protein: CASSLSAGTEFF. The CDR3 nucleotides are TGTGCCAGCAGTTTATCTGCAGGGACAGAGTTCTTC. This rearrangement joins TRBV27 to TRBJ2-1; 7 bases are shared with TRBD1. Germline V CDR1 and CDR2: MNHEY, SMNVEV (reference sequence). J was trimmed by 14 bases and V by 0 bases; bases with no gene match: 4. The CDR3 consists of 12 residues.

This clonotype was found many times. The J gene is TRBJ1-5, the V gene TRBV6-6; D is undetermined. CDR1 and CDR2 from the germline V gene are MNHNY and SVGAGI (reference sequence). This CDR3 comprises 13 residues. The V end lost 8 bases, the J end lost 11 bases, and 19 bases lay between the germline ends. In nucleotides, the CDR3 is TGTGCCAGCGAAAGTGTCGGAACTTTGACCCAGCATTTT. Translated: CASESVGTLTQHF.

This clonotype was recorded a few times. The junction departs from germline at one end; a sequencing error may be responsible. This chain links TRBV6-2 or TRBV6-3 with TRBJ1-1; D uncertain. The CDR3 consists of 14 residues. Germline V CDR1 and CDR2: MNHEY, SVGEGT. The CDR3 DNA follows: TGTGCCAGCGGTTACAGAATCTTGAACACTGAAGCTTTCTTT. This codes for CASGYRILNTEAFF.

This clonotype has more than one count but fewer than ten. V is TRBV6-5 and J is TRBJ1-1; no clear D. The CDR3 has 13 residues. V lost 6 bases to trimming and J lost 4 bases, with 12 bases between them. Germline-derived CDR1 and CDR2 are MNHEY and SVGAGI. In DNA form, the CDR3 reads TGTGCCAGCAGCCCCGTTTTTGGCACTGAAGCTTTCTTT. It is translated as CASSPVFGTEAFF.

The V and J genes are TRBV4-3 and TRBJ1-6; D is uncertain. This CDR3 is built from 16 residues. Germline assignment: CDR1 LGHNA and CDR2 YSLEER. Trimming removed 0 bases at V and 8 bases at J, with 14 bases between. CDR3 nucleotide sequence: TGCGCCAGCAGCCAAGATCAGCGGGGTAACGATTCACCCCTCCACTTT. Residues: CASSQDQRGNDSPLHF.

The sample holds many counts of this clonotype. V usage is TRBV5-1 and J usage is TRBJ2-2; D is ambiguous. V lost 0 bases and J lost 1, with 10 bases in between. The CDR3 is 16 residues long. CDR1 is SGHRS and CDR2 is YFSETQ in the germline V gene. This CDR3 reads CASSLESGMNTGELFF. Here the CDR3 DNA reads TGCGCCAGCAGCTTGGAGTCAGGAATGAACACCGGGGAGCTGTTTTTT.

This clonotype was detected a few times. This chain uses TRBV5-4 with TRBJ2-5; a possible D gene is TRBD2 (6 bases). The CDR3 length is 16 residues. Trimming stripped 0 bases from V and 3 bases from J, with 15 bases between. Germline V gene data show CDR1 as SGHNT and CDR2 as YYREEE (reference sequence). The CDR3 nucleotides read TGTGCCAGCAGCTTGGATATCGGGACTCCGGAAGAGACCCAGTACTTC. Its translation: CASSLDIGTPEETQYF.

The chain couples TRBV12-3 or TRBV12-4 to TRBJ1-6; D is unresolved. The CDR3 is 18 residues long. V shed 3 bases and J shed 7 bases, with 22 bases lying between them. As DNA, the CDR3 is TGTGCCAGCAGTTTCGCGGTGACCAGCGGGGAGGTAAATTCACCCCTCCACTTT. This sequence encodes CASSFAVTSGEVNSPLHF.

The chain uses TRBV10-3 and TRBJ1-1; 8 bases map to TRBD1. V trimming: 8 bases; J trimming: 3 bases; junction bases outside the gene matches: 2. Germline CDR1 reads ENHRY; CDR2 reads SYGVKD. The CDR3 sequence is 12 residues long. The CDR3 coding sequence is TGTGCCATCCAGGGGGCGGACACTGAAGCTTTCTTT. It is translated as CAIQGADTEAFF.

V usage is TRBV6-2 or TRBV6-3 and J usage is TRBJ2-1, with a possible D match to TRBD2 (7 bases). The CDR3 extends over 16 amino acids. V was trimmed by 5 bases and J by 10 bases, leaving 24 bases between them. Per germline, CDR1 MNHEY and CDR2 SVGEGT. The CDR3 spells CASSPLRGPLFVEQFF. The CDR3, as DNA: TGTGCCAGCAGTCCCTTGCGGGGGCCTCTCTTTGTGGAGCAGTTCTTC.

The V and J genes are TRBV24-1 and TRBJ2-3; weak D call: TRBD1 (5 bases). This CDR3 is 13 amino acids long. Germline CDR1 is KGHDR and CDR2 is SFDVKD. V gave up 6 bases and J gave up 2 bases, with 8 bases separating them. The CDR3 loop is CATSLTDTDTQYF. CDR3 DNA: TGTGCCACCAGTTTGACAGACACAGATACGCAGTATTTT.

In this sample, this clonotype turned up a few times. The chain joins TRBV7-2 to TRBJ1-5; D not certain. Germline CDR1 SGHTA, CDR2 FQGNSA. V shed 6 bases and J shed 0 bases, with 12 bases lying between them. CDR3 length: 15 amino acids. The CDR3 sequence is CASRAGGDSNQPQHF. The DNA of the CDR3 is TGTGCCAGCAGGGCCGGCGGGGATAGCAATCAGCCCCAGCATTTT. Full variable domain (missing parts from reference TRBV7-2 and TRBJ1-5): GAGVSQSPSNKVTEKGKDVELRCDPISGHTALYWYRQSLGQGLEFLIYFQGNSAPDKSGLPSDRFSAERTGGSVSTLTIQRTQQEDSAVYLCASRAGGDSNQPQHFGDGTRLSIL.

This chain uses TRBV28 with TRBJ1-2; no definite D call. V was trimmed by 6 bases and J by 4 bases, leaving 15 bases between them. From germline, CDR1 is MDHEN and CDR2 SYDVKM. This CDR3 contains 14 residues. The DNA for the CDR3 is TGTGCCAGCAGCCCCCCCGGGCTTGGCTATGGCTACACCTTC. Amino acids: CASSPPGLGYGYTF.

This clonotype appeared a few times. The chain uses TRBV5-4 and TRBJ2-6; D remains ambiguous. V lost 6 bases and J 2 bases, leaving 6 bases between the germline ends. CDR1 is SGHNT and CDR2 is YYREEE in the germline V gene (reference sequence). The CDR3 spans 13 residues. The CDR3 protein is CASTPPGANVLTF. The CDR3 nucleotides read TGTGCCAGCACCCCCCCTGGGGCCAACGTCCTGACTTTC.

The gene calls are TRBV6-6 and TRBJ1-4; D uncertain. V was clipped by 4 bases and J by 4 bases, with 10 bases between them. The length of the CDR3 is 14 residues. The germline V gene encodes CDR1 MNHNY and CDR2 SVGAGI (reference sequence). CDR3 DNA sequence: TGTGCCAGCAGTTCCGAACCGATTAATGAAAAACTGTTTTTT. It is translated as CASSSEPINEKLFF.